A selection of T cell receptor beta chains follows, all from one sample in a study of CD8+ T cells in alopecia areata. TCRdb keeps only in-frame clones here, not all; method: immunoSEQ multiplex PCR. Among 110,000 or so clones, roughly 64% were seen once, and the ten largest hold 20% to 25%. The material sequenced was CD8+ T cells sorted from blood. These receptors were obtained from a human donor in good health. Each CDR3 is given with its conserved first and last residue. D genes are given only for firm matches. Some rows have no size entry. The others give once, few or many, or a class for an expanded clone.

j_call,clone_size,d_call,v_call,cdr3_aa,cdr3_nt
TRBJ2-3,NA,NA,TRBV11-1,CASSLGVAQGSDTQYF,TGTGCCAGCAGCTTAGGAGTAGCCCAGGGGTCAGATACGCAGTATTTT
TRBJ2-3,NA,TRBD1,TRBV2,CASSAQGAFTDTQYF,TGTGCCAGCAGTGCGCAGGGGGCCTTCACAGATACGCAGTATTTT
TRBJ2-7,NA,TRBD1,TRBV23-1,CASSQGTGEEQYF,TGCGCCAGCAGTCAGGGGACAGGCGAGGAGCAGTACTTC
TRBJ1-2,NA,TRBD1,TRBV4-3,CASSQERSTGRSTF,TGCGCCAGCAGCCAAGAGAGGTCGACAGGGCGATCCACCTTC
TRBJ2-7,NA,NA,TRBV5-5,CASSLDYEQYF,TGTGCCAGCAGCCTGGACTACGAGCAGTACTTC
TRBJ2-1,NA,TRBD2,TRBV11-2,CASSPGLAGADSSYNEQFF,TGTGCCAGCAGCCCAGGACTAGCGGGGGCCGACAGCTCCTACAATGAGCAGTTCTTC
TRBJ2-3,NA,NA,TRBV4-2,CASSHALPGTTLPEGPDTQYF,TGTGCCAGCAGCCATGCCCTCCCCGGGACAACTCTTCCGGAGGGGCCAGATACGCAGTATTTT
TRBJ2-7,NA,NA,TRBV29-1,CSVEEGQEQYF,TGCAGCGTTGAAGAGGGGCAGGAGCAGTACTTC
TRBJ1-1,NA,NA,TRBV10-2,CASRQVLNTEAFF,TGCGCCAGCAGACAAGTCTTGAACACTGAAGCTTTCTTT
TRBJ2-3,few,NA,TRBV5-6,CASSLGGFSTDTQYF,TGTGCCAGCAGCTTGGGGGGCTTTAGCACAGATACGCAGTATTTT
TRBJ1-6,NA,TRBD1,TRBV18,CASSRRTGGRSPLHF,TGTGCCAGCTCACGAAGGACAGGGGGCCGGTCACCCCTCCACTTT
TRBJ1-1,NA,NA,TRBV4-1,CASSQESEAFEAFF,TGCGCCAGCAGCCAAGAATCTGAAGCATTTGAAGCTTTCTTT
TRBJ1-1,NA,NA,TRBV4-1,CASSQDGWTYDPFF,TGCGCCAGCAGCCAAGATGGGTGGACGTATGATCCTTTCTTT
TRBJ2-7,NA,NA,TRBV5-6,CASSPGTVSYEQYF,TGTGCCAGCAGCCCCGGGACGGTTTCCTACGAGCAGTACTTC
TRBJ1-2,NA,TRBD1,TRBV6-5,CASSHRYRGWYGYTF,TGTGCCAGCAGCCATCGGTACAGGGGGTGGTATGGCTACACCTTC
TRBJ2-7,NA,TRBD2,TRBV7-9,CASSLGGGGEQYF,TGTGCCAGCAGCTTAGGCGGGGGTGGCGAGCAGTACTTC
TRBJ1-2,once,NA,TRBV7-9,CASNLWGVSDGYTF,TGTGCCAGCAACCTCTGGGGGGTATCGGATGGCTACACCTTC
TRBJ1-1,NA,NA,TRBV7-9,CASSYGMSEAFF,TGTGCCAGCAGTTACGGGATGTCTGAAGCTTTCTTT
TRBJ1-1,NA,NA,TRBV6-5,CASSLDRNTEAFF,TGTGCCAGCAGCTTGGACAGGAACACTGAAGCTTTCTTT
TRBJ2-7,few,NA,TRBV27,CASSQAASYEQYF,TGTGCCAGCAGTCAGGCAGCTTCCTACGAGCAGTACTTC
TRBJ2-5,NA,NA,TRBV4-3,CASSQGLTETQYF,TGCGCCAGCAGCCAAGGGCTTACGGAGACCCAGTACTTC
TRBJ2-5,few,TRBD2,TRBV6-6,CASSYPPGTSMETQYF,TGTGCCAGCAGCTACCCCCCCGGGACTAGCATGGAGACCCAGTACTTC
TRBJ2-5,NA,NA,TRBV6-5,CASSYSGNIQETQYF,TGTGCCAGCAGTTACTCCGGGAACATCCAAGAGACCCAGTACTTC
TRBJ1-2,few,NA,TRBV28,CAIETPYRSREGYTF,TGTGCCATCGAGACGCCGTACAGAAGCCGGGAAGGCTACACCTTC
TRBJ1-5,NA,TRBD1,TRBV23-1,CASSRRTGGDSGNQPQHF,TGCGCCAGCAGTCGTAGGACAGGGGGGGATTCGGGCAATCAGCCCCAGCATTTT
TRBJ2-1,NA,NA,TRBV9,CASSAYDTEQFF,TGTGCCAGCAGCGCCTACGACACTGAGCAGTTCTTC
TRBJ2-7,NA,NA,TRBV4-1,CASSQVDPGEQYF,TGCGCCAGCAGCCAAGTAGATCCCGGGGAGCAGTACTTC
TRBJ2-3,medium-sized,TRBD1,TRBV6-4,CASSEGQGADTQYF,TGTGCCAGCAGTGAGGGACAGGGGGCAGATACGCAGTATTTT
TRBJ1-6,few,NA,TRBV13,CASSYKPTGPYNSPLHF,TGTGCCAGCAGTTACAAACCTACCGGGCCCTATAATTCACCCCTCCACTTT
TRBJ2-1,few,TRBD2,TRBV28,CASSLLGLAGGIYEQFF,TGTGCCAGCAGTCTACTCGGACTAGCGGGGGGGATATATGAGCAGTTCTTC
TRBJ2-7,NA,NA,TRBV25-1,CASSIQAWGEQYF,TGTGCCAGCAGTATCCAGGCTTGGGGGGAGCAGTACTTC
TRBJ2-1,NA,TRBD2,TRBV2,CASSEAQGTKGEQFF,TGTGCCAGCAGTGAAGCACAAGGGACTAAGGGTGAGCAGTTCTTC
TRBJ2-1,NA,NA,TRBV6-5,CASSGIGRPNEQFF,TGTGCCAGCAGTGGGATCGGGAGACCCAATGAGCAGTTCTTC
TRBJ2-7,NA,TRBD1,TRBV9,CASSPVGTGLYEQYF,TGTGCCAGCAGCCCAGTGGGGACAGGACTATACGAGCAGTACTTC
TRBJ1-2,NA,NA,TRBV5-4,CASSRKGLLDYGYTF,TGTGCCAGCAGCCGTAAGGGCCTCCTGGACTATGGCTACACCTTC
TRBJ2-7,NA,NA,TRBV11-2,CASIQKPDGRYF,TGTGCCAGCATCCAAAAGCCCGACGGGCGGTACTTC
TRBJ2-5,NA,NA,TRBV9,CASSVERTQETQYF,TGTGCCAGCAGCGTAGAAAGGACTCAAGAGACCCAGTACTTC
TRBJ2-7,NA,TRBD1,TRBV5-6,CASSRGTGSYEQYF,TGTGCCAGCAGCAGAGGGACAGGATCCTACGAGCAGTACTTC
TRBJ2-3,NA,TRBD2,TRBV18,CASTPGDSGGTDTQYF,TGTGCCAGCACCCCGGGGGATAGCGGGGGCACAGATACGCAGTATTTT
TRBJ2-1,NA,TRBD2,TRBV19,CASEAASGGNEQFF,TGTGCCAGTGAAGCGGCTAGCGGGGGCAATGAGCAGTTCTTC
TRBJ1-3,NA,NA,TRBV2,CASSDFSRGGSGNTIYF,TGTGCCAGCAGTGATTTCTCTCGGGGGGGAAGTGGAAACACCATATATTTT
TRBJ2-5,NA,TRBD1,TRBV5-6,CASSPGQFLETQYF,TGTGCCAGCAGCCCGGGACAGTTTTTAGAGACCCAGTACTTC
TRBJ1-1,NA,TRBD1,TRBV25-1,CASSDQGDTEAFF,TGTGCCAGCAGTGATCAGGGGGACACTGAAGCTTTCTTT
TRBJ2-5,NA,NA,TRBV2,CASSPAWVRETQYF,TGTGCCAGCAGCCCCGCCTGGGTCAGGGAGACCCAGTACTTC
TRBJ2-4,NA,NA,TRBV4-1,CASSRPPVRGLVKNIQYF,TGCGCCAGCAGCCGCCCCCCGGTGAGGGGTTTGGTCAAAAACATTCAGTACTTC
TRBJ1-1,NA,TRBD1,TRBV5-1,CASSPTGAPREAFF,TGCGCCAGCAGCCCGACAGGGGCACCACGTGAAGCTTTCTTT
TRBJ1-5,once,NA,TRBV15,CATRLDSNQPQHF,TGTGCCACCAGACTAGATAGCAATCAGCCCCAGCATTTT
TRBJ2-3,once,TRBD1,TRBV29-1,CSVEAGTGKDTQYF,TGCAGCGTTGAGGCGGGGACAGGGAAAGATACGCAGTATTTT
TRBJ2-3,NA,TRBD1,TRBV2,CASSQGQGATDTQYF,TGTGCCAGCAGTCAAGGACAGGGGGCCACAGATACGCAGTATTTT
TRBJ1-4,once,NA,TRBV15,CATSRDFGKLFF,TGTGCCACCAGCAGAGATTTCGGAAAACTGTTTTTT
TRBJ1-1,few,NA,TRBV28,CASSGNTEAFF,TGTGCCAGCAGTGGTAACACTGAAGCTTTCTTT
TRBJ1-5,NA,TRBD1,TRBV4-1,CASSPTSGGSNQPQHF,TGCGCCAGCAGCCCTACGTCAGGGGGAAGCAATCAGCCCCAGCATTTT
TRBJ2-2,few,TRBD1,TRBV4-3,CASSQGRTGNGELFF,TGCGCCAGCAGCCAAGGACGGACAGGGAACGGGGAGCTGTTTTTT
TRBJ2-7,NA,TRBD1,TRBV28,CASSRTGLAYEQYF,TGTGCCAGCAGTCGGACAGGTTTAGCCTACGAGCAGTACTTC
TRBJ1-1,NA,NA,TRBV5-1,CASSLFMGYTEAFF,TGCGCCAGCAGCTTATTTATGGGATACACTGAAGCTTTCTTT
TRBJ1-2,NA,NA,TRBV5-1,CASSPVGYYGYTF,TGCGCCAGCAGCCCGGTGGGATACTATGGCTACACCTTC